What follows is one T cell receptor beta chain and its context. Its target is unknown. With V trimmed by 7 bases and J by 7 bases, 8 bases remained unmatched. Germline CDR1 LGHDT, CDR2 YNNKEL (reference sequence). CDR3 length equals 15 residues. Subsequent to approximately 9 days of culture, CD4+ T cells were isolated. TCRdb's copy holds only in-frame clones and misses some; the assay was immunoSEQ multiplex PCR. The sample includes 70,000 to 75,000 clones, roughly three quarters of them seen just once. The data stem from a study of vaccination effects on CD4 cells after COVID-19. This rearrangement joins TRBV3-1 (or the pseudogene TRBV3-2) to TRBJ2-1; 12 nucleotides agree with TRBD2. The TCR originated in a human donor who received a COVID-19 vaccine. Sample: CD4+ T cells from PBMCs cultured without peptide, taken before COVID-19 vaccination. CDR3 amino acids: CASTKTSGGWNEQFF. The CDR3 DNA is TGTGCCAGCACCAAAACTAGCGGGGGGTGGAATGAGCAGTTCTTC.